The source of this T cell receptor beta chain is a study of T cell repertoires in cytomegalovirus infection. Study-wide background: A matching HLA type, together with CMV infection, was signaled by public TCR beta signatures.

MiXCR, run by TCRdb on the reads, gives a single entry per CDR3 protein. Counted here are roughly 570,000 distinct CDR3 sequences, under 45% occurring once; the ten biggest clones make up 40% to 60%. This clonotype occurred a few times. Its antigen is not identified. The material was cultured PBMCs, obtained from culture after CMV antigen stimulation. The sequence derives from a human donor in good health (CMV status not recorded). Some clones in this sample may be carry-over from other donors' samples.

For the CDR3, the DNA is TGTGCCAGCAGTGCAATAAACCTTGGGGATGAGCAGTTCTTC. Its protein product is CASSAINLGDEQFF. The V gene is TRBV2, the J gene TRBJ2-1; D is uncertain. This CDR3 spans 14 amino acids. Germline CDR1 and CDR2: SNHLY and FYNNEI. Trimming removed 4 bases from V and 8 bases from J, with 15 bases in between.